This TCR beta chain was sequenced in a study of T cell repertoires in cytomegalovirus infection. Study at large: CMV infection plus the matching HLA type was flagged by public TCR beta signatures. Whole-study results and caveats: Cumulative frequency (of public TCR beta family members) identified carriers of CMV plus the relevant HLA. Ex vivo, HLA-C-restricted CMV-specific TCR beta clonotypes prevailed over the rest of the response.

Via MiXCR, TCRdb re-called the reads, giving one row per CDR3 protein. This sample yields some 400,000 distinct CDR3 sequences, of which roughly 31% are seen a single time; about 13% belongs to the top ten. Notes on this clonotype: Its antigen is undetermined.

Trimming took 0 bases from V and 7 from J, leaving 18 bases between them. The CDR3 totals 17 residues. The germline CDR1 and CDR2 sequences are MNHEY and SVGAGI. This clonotype was obtained from a human donor in good health (CMV status not recorded). Some clones in this sample may be carry-over from other donors' samples. The sample taken for sequencing was PBMCs. The chain uses TRBV6-5 and TRBJ2-2; D is possibly TRBD1 or TRBD2 (6 bases each). In nucleotides, the CDR3 is TGTGCCAGCAGTTACTCGGGGCTAAATGGGGGGCGCGGGGAGCTGTTTTTT. Residues: CASSYSGLNGGRGELFF.